The 32 T cell receptor beta chains below all came from one sample that was sequenced in a study of cytomegalovirus exposure and HLA in healthy donors. Use of 60 Vbeta and 13 Jbeta primers characterized the PCR. The data were produced by immunoSEQ multiplex PCR, yet TCRdb's version contains in-frame clones alone and is incomplete. The data hold under 95,000 clones, with over 70% observed a single time. The material sequenced was PBMCs. The receptors come from a male donor in good health and CMV-seronegative.

The rearrangement uses TRBV12-2 and TRBJ2-1; the table's D call, TRBD2, has no DNA check behind it. TRBV12-2 is listed as a pseudogene. CDR3 length: 13 amino acids. This chain's CDR3 is CASRCLEYNEQFF. CDR3 DNA: TGTGCAAGTCGCTGCTTAGAGTACAATGAGCAGTTCTTC.

This clone was found once. The genes are TRBV6-5 and TRBJ2-7; 8 bases are a match to TRBD1. This CDR3 has 15 residues. The germline CDR1 and CDR2 sequences are MNHEY and SVGAGI. J was trimmed by 3 bases and V by 6 bases; bases with no gene match: 10. CDR3 in DNA: TGTGCCAGCAGAAAGGGTGACAGGGGCATCTACGAGCAGTACTTC. It yields the protein CASRKGDRGIYEQYF.

CDR3 loop: CASSLAGWLTDTQYF. The DNA for the CDR3 is TGCGCCAGCAGCTTAGCGGGATGGCTCACAGATACGCAGTATTTT. The V and J genes are TRBV5-1 and TRBJ2-3; TRBD2 matches at 7 bases. Germline values: CDR1 SGHRS, CDR2 YFSETQ. The J segment lost 2 bases and the V segment lost 2 bases, leaving 5 bases of the junction unmatched. The CDR3 has 15 residues.

This chain connects TRBV25-1 to TRBJ2-7, with TRBD1 as a possible D gene (6 bases). CDR3 size: 16 residues. Trimming removed 3 bases from V and 0 bases from J, with 15 bases in between. The germline V gene has CDR1 MGHDK and CDR2 SYGVNS. DNA of the CDR3: TGTGCCAGCAGTGACTCGACAAGGGGGAGCTCCTACGAGCAGTACTTC. Translated: CASSDSTRGSSYEQYF.

The chain employs TRBV19 and TRBJ2-6, with TRBD2 as a possible D gene (5 bases). V was shortened by 3 bases and J by 7 bases, with 22 bases between the two germline ends. The length of the CDR3 is 18 residues. CDR1 LNHDA and CDR2 SQIVND come from the germline V gene (reference sequence). This chain's CDR3 is CASSMSGSLVLRANVLTF. The CDR3 DNA is TGTGCCAGTAGTATGTCGGGATCCTTAGTCTTGAGAGCCAACGTCCTGACTTTC.

This clone was recorded a few times. This chain links TRBV5-1 with TRBJ2-7; the match to TRBD1 covers 8 bases. The V gene's germline CDR1 is SGHRS and CDR2 YFSETQ. The CDR3 spans 15 residues. Trimming cost V 5 bases and J 0 bases; bases outside gene matches: 7. The CDR3 bases are TGCGCCAGCAGGCCGGACAGGGTTCTCTCCTACGAGCAGTACTTC. This gives the protein CASRPDRVLSYEQYF.

The J gene is TRBJ2-7, the V gene TRBV2; TRBD2 agrees at 8 bases. Germline-derived CDR1 and CDR2 are SNHLY and FYNNEI. This CDR3 has 14 amino acids. The V gene end was trimmed by 5 bases and the J gene end by 3 bases; junction bases not matched to a gene: 6. The CDR3 sequence: CASSRGGSIYEQYF. The CDR3 DNA sequence: TGTGCCAGCAGTCGGGGGGGGAGTATCTACGAGCAGTACTTC.

This sequence joins TRBV30 and TRBJ2-5; D might be TRBD1 (5 bases). Germline V lookup: CDR1 GTSNPN, CDR2 SVGIG (reference sequence). CDR3 length: 11 residues. Between the trimmed V and J ends, which lost 3 bases and 3 bases, there was a span of 5 bases. The CDR3 loop reads CAWRTEETQYF. The DNA of the CDR3 is TGTGCCTGGAGGACAGAAGAGACCCAGTACTTC.

This chain uses TRBV19 with TRBJ1-3, with 7 bases identical to TRBD1. The germline V gene has CDR1 LNHDA and CDR2 SQIVND (reference sequence). The CDR3 sequence is 13 residues long. V dropped 5 bases and J dropped 8; count of bases not matched to a gene: 6. DNA for the CDR3: TGTGCCAGTAGTCCGACAGGGAGCGACACCATATATTTT. This encodes CASSPTGSDTIYF.

With regard to this clone: At one end, the junction sequence differs from germline, possibly due to a read error. The chain links TRBV19 to TRBJ1-2; 9 bases align to TRBD1. Germline V gives CDR1 LNHDA, CDR2 SQIVND (reference sequence). CDR3 length equals 15 residues. DNA of the CDR3: TGTGCCAGTAGTAACACAGGGGGCGCCGTCTATGGCTACCCCTTC. This codes for CASSNTGGAVYGYPF.

The V gene is TRBV6-5, the J gene TRBJ1-5; 9 bases match TRBD1. Germline lookup yields CDR1 MNHEY and CDR2 SVGAGI. Germline trimming cut 4 bases from V and 5 bases from J; bases unmatched to any gene: 6. The CDR3 spans 15 residues. In DNA, the CDR3 is TGTGCCAGCAGTTCTAGACAGGGGGTGTATCAGCCCCAGCATTTT. As protein: CASSSRQGVYQPQHF.

The V and J genes are TRBV7-8 and TRBJ2-1; 9 bases map to TRBD2. J gave up 9 bases and V 1 base, and 10 bases lay outside the gene matches. The CDR3 sequence is 16 residues long. The germline gives CDR1 SGHVS, CDR2 FQNEAQ. The CDR3 DNA sequence: TGTGCCAGCAGCTTAGTGGTTAGCGGGAGTATCGGTGAGCAGTTCTTC. Translating it yields CASSLVVSGSIGEQFF.

The DNA of the CDR3 is TGCGCCAGCAGCCAGGACAGGGTCTCACCCCTCCACTTT. Translation gives CASSQDRVSPLHF. The gene calls are TRBV4-1 and TRBJ1-6; TRBD1 aligns across 8 bases. The CDR3 loop spans 13 amino acids. The V gene's germline CDR1 is MGHRA and CDR2 YSYEKL. After removal of 3 bases from V and 10 bases from J, the junction contained 2 bases not matched to a gene.

The chain has TRBV29-1 and TRBJ1-6; D perhaps matches TRBD1 (5 bases). The CDR3 has 14 amino acids. Trimming left V 6 bases short and J 5 bases short, with 14 bases between. In germline, CDR1 is SQVTM, CDR2 ANQGSEA. Here the CDR3 reads CSVTIGGDNSPLHF. The CDR3 region has the DNA TGCAGCGTGACCATCGGAGGGGATAATTCACCCCTCCACTTT. The whole variable domain, filled in from reference TRBV29-1 and TRBJ1-6, reads SAVISQKPSRDICQRGTSLTIQCQVDSQVTMMFWYRQQPGQSLTLIATANQGSEATYESGFVIDKFPISRPNLTFSTLTVSNMSPEDSSIYLCSVTIGGDNSPLHFGNGTRLTVT.

V usage is TRBV7-8 and J usage is TRBJ1-2; D perhaps matches TRBD1 (5 bases). The CDR3 has 15 residues. Deletions cut 2 bases from V and 0 bases from J, with 10 bases between. The germline CDR1 and CDR2 sequences are SGHVS and FQNEAQ. The CDR3 region has the DNA TGTGCCAGCAGCTTAATGACAGCTACTAACTATGGCTACACCTTC. Translating gives CASSLMTATNYGYTF.

The rearrangement links TRBV15 to TRBJ2-2, with D maybe TRBD2 (5 bases). The length of the CDR3 is 13 residues. Germline V CDR1 and CDR2: LNHNV, YYDKDF (reference sequence). Trimming pared 5 bases from V and 4 bases from J, leaving 8 bases between. For the CDR3, the DNA is TGTGCCACCAGCCCGCGGGTCACCGGGGAGCTGTTTTTT. Amino acids: CATSPRVTGELFF.

The chain employs TRBV5-1 and TRBJ2-3; TRBD2 agrees at 8 bases. CDR1 SGHRS and CDR2 YFSETQ come from the germline V gene. Trimming took 2 bases from V and 2 from J; bases not matched to a gene: 7. CDR3 size: 16 residues. CDR3 sequence: CASSFGAGGNTDTQYF. The CDR3 DNA sequence: TGCGCCAGCAGCTTTGGGGCGGGAGGCAACACAGATACGCAGTATTTT.

DNA for the CDR3: TGCGCCAGCAGCTGGGGGGTCTCTGGAAACACCATATATTTT. This codes for CASSWGVSGNTIYF. V usage is TRBV5-1 and J usage is TRBJ1-3; tentatively, D is TRBD1 (5 bases). Germline CDR1 SGHRS, CDR2 YFSETQ. V shed 3 bases and J shed 0 bases, with 7 bases lying between them. The CDR3 extends over 14 amino acids. The variable domain in full, completed from reference TRBV5-1 and TRBJ1-3, reads KAGVTQTPRYLIKTRGQQVTLSCSPISGHRSVSWYQQTPGQGLQFLFEYFSETQRNKGNFPGRFSGRQFSNSRSEMNVSTLELGDSALYLCASSWGVSGNTIYFGEGSWLTVV.

This chain connects TRBV18 to TRBJ2-5, with D tentatively TRBD1 (5 bases). The length of the CDR3 is 13 residues. The germline V gene has CDR1 KGHSH and CDR2 LQKENI. V lost 6 bases and J lost 5, with 13 bases in between. In nucleotides, the CDR3 is TGTGCCAGCTCGCGGCAGGGTGTGGAGACCCAGTACTTC. Protein product: CASSRQGVETQYF. Full variable domain (outside the CDR3, taken from reference TRBV18 and TRBJ2-5): NAGVMQNPRHLVRRRGQEARLRCSPMKGHSHVYWYRQLPEEGLKFMVYLQKENIIDESGMPKERFSAEFPKEGPSILRIQQVVRGDSAAYFCASSRQGVETQYFGPGTRLLVL.

This clone was seen a single time. The gene calls are TRBV4-3 and TRBJ1-5; D unresolved. Trimming took 0 bases from V and 3 from J, leaving 6 bases between them. This CDR3 has 14 amino acids. Germline V gene sequence: CDR1 LGHNA, CDR2 YSLEER. The CDR3 loop is CASSQDSYNQPQHF. For the CDR3, the DNA is TGCGCCAGCAGCCAAGACAGTTACAATCAGCCCCAGCATTTT.

The sample holds one count of this clone. The chain links TRBV7-2 to TRBJ2-7; the match to TRBD2 covers 15 bases. This CDR3 region has 16 residues. Germline-derived CDR1 and CDR2 are SGHTA and FQGNSA. V was pared by 2 bases and J by 7 bases, with 6 bases of the junction left unmatched. CDR3 nucleotide sequence: TGTGCCAGCAGCTTAATGGGACTAGCGGGGGGATCAGAGCAGTACTTC. It encodes CASSLMGLAGGSEQYF.

The rearrangement uses TRBV19 and TRBJ1-1, with a possible D match to TRBD1 (6 bases). CDR1 is LNHDA, CDR2 SQIVND, per germline (reference sequence). The V end was cut by 5 bases, the J end by 4 bases, with 14 bases between. The CDR3 spans 14 residues. CDR3 bases: TGTGCCAGTAGTCCCTTCCACAGGGCCACTGAAGCTTTCTTT. This gives the protein CASSPFHRATEAFF.

The chain is built from TRBV11-2 and TRBJ2-5, with TRBD2 identical over 11 bases. The CDR3 runs 16 residues. The V gene end was trimmed by 2 bases and the J gene end by 0 bases; junction bases not matched to a gene: 2. Germline V gene sequence: CDR1 SGHAT, CDR2 FQNNGV. In DNA form, the CDR3 reads TGTGCCAGCAGCTTACGACTAGCGGGATACCAAGAGACCCAGTACTTC. Translated, it gives CASSLRLAGYQETQYF. The full variable domain, its missing parts supplied by reference TRBV11-2 and TRBJ2-5, is EAGVAQSPRYKIIEKRQSVAFWCNPISGHATLYWYQQILGQGPKLLIQFQNNGVVDDSQLPKDRFSAERLKGVDSTLKIQPAKLEDSAVYLCASSLRLAGYQETQYFGPGTRLLVL.

As DNA, the CDR3 is TGTGCCAGCAGTGAATTGGGGACAGGGGCTGGAAACACCATATATTTT. The encoded protein is CASSELGTGAGNTIYF. The V gene is TRBV2, the J gene TRBJ1-3; the match to TRBD1 covers 10 bases. The trim removed 2 bases at V and 2 bases at J, leaving 3 bases unmatched. The CDR3 extends over 16 amino acids. In germline, CDR1 is SNHLY, CDR2 FYNNEI.

This clone was detected once. The V and J genes are TRBV2 and TRBJ1-1, with D unclear. Between the trimmed V and J ends, which lost 6 bases and 6 bases, there was a span of 20 bases. Germline values: CDR1 SNHLY, CDR2 FYNNEI. CDR3 length: 15 amino acids. CDR3: CASRRPGMGLPEAFF. CDR3 nucleotide sequence: TGTGCCAGCAGGAGACCGGGAATGGGCCTACCTGAAGCTTTCTTT.

This clone has only a few counts. The rearrangement uses TRBV7-2 and TRBJ1-1; 8 positions agree with TRBD1. Germline V gene sequence: CDR1 SGHTA, CDR2 FQGNSA. J gave up 7 bases and V 4 bases, and 8 bases lay outside the gene matches. The CDR3 spans 14 residues. DNA of the CDR3: TGTGCCAGCAGCTGGGACAGGCGGAGCAATGAAGCTTTCTTT. Translation: CASSWDRRSNEAFF.

In its sample, this clone was seen a few times. Here the CDR3 DNA reads TGCAGCGCCCCGACAGGGGGCGGAGAGACCCAGTACTTC. As protein: CSAPTGGGETQYF. The rearrangement links TRBV29-1 to TRBJ2-5, with TRBD1 matching over 10 bases. From germline, CDR1 is SQVTM and CDR2 ANQGSEA. The CDR3 covers 13 residues. Trimming took 7 bases from V and 4 from J; bases not matched to a gene: 6.

V is TRBV9 and J is TRBJ2-5; 10 nucleotides align to TRBD1. The closer fit of TRBJ2-7 to the DNA end suggests the J call may be wrong. From germline, CDR1 is SGDLS and CDR2 YYNGEE. The CDR3 is 15 amino acids. The CDR3 region has the DNA TGTGCCAGCAGCGTAGCTGGGACAGGGGTCAACGAGCAGTACTTC. It specifies CASSVAGTGVNEQYF.

V is TRBV6-6 and J is TRBJ2-7; 8 bases line up with TRBD2. V was pared by 0 bases and J by 0 bases, with 4 bases of the junction left unmatched. The CDR3 is 16 amino acids. Germline V CDR1 and CDR2: MNHNY, SVGAGI (reference sequence). CDR3 sequence (DNA): TGTGCCAGCAGTTACTCGGCGGGGGGCTCCTCCTACGAGCAGTACTTC. It is translated as CASSYSAGGSSYEQYF.

The chain combines TRBV7-9 with TRBJ1-2, with 7 bases matching TRBD1. The CDR3 has 16 amino acids. The trim removed 1 base at V and 7 bases at J, leaving 12 bases unmatched. Germline loops: CDR1 SEHNR, CDR2 FQNEAQ (reference sequence). CDR3 residues: CASSLGSRQGSRGYTF. The CDR3 DNA is TGTGCCAGCAGCTTAGGGTCCAGACAGGGCTCGCGTGGCTACACCTTC.

The chain employs TRBV5-1 and TRBJ1-2; D may be TRBD1 (6 bases). This CDR3 region has 15 residues. Trimming took off 4 bases at V and 3 bases at J, with 16 bases between the two ends. Germline V lookup: CDR1 SGHRS, CDR2 YFSETQ. Written as DNA, the CDR3 is TGCGCCAGCAGCCCAGGCGGGGGGGGCTACTATGGCTACACCTTC. Its translation is CASSPGGGGYYGYTF.

The gene calls are TRBV5-1 and TRBJ2-3; a possible D gene is TRBD1 (6 bases). CDR1 SGHRS and CDR2 YFSETQ come from the germline V gene. The CDR3 is 12 residues long. The V and J ends lost 3 bases and 6 bases respectively, with 8 bases between them. As DNA, the CDR3 is TGCGCCAGCAGCTCTACAGGGGATACGCAGTATTTT. Translation gives CASSSTGDTQYF.